This T cell receptor beta chain was identified during a study of OX40 agonist ivuxolimab in advanced cancers. Germline V gene sequence: CDR1 MNHNY, CDR2 SVGAGI (reference sequence). This CDR3 comprises 14 residues. Trimming shortened V by 1 base and J by 5 bases, and 11 bases separated the two germline ends. Only in-frame clones appear in the TCRdb table, and some are missing; sequencing was by immunoSEQ multiplex PCR. The sample carries 20,000 or so clones, 70% to 80% recorded once. With autoimmune disease history or systemic immunosuppression, patients were excluded. This clone was recorded only once.

This clonotype was obtained from an adult with an advanced solid tumor such as melanoma, head and neck, liver or kidney cancer. Sequencing used CD4+ or CD8+ T cells sorted from blood, obtained in a trial of the OX40 agonist ivuxolimab. This chain links TRBV6-6 with TRBJ1-2; D might be TRBD1 (5 bases). The CDR3 region has the DNA TGTGCCAGCAGTTACTTGGGGGAGGGGTATGGCTACACCTTC. Translated, it gives CASSYLGEGYGYTF.